A selection of T cell receptor beta chains follows, all from one sample in a study of CD8+CD57+ T cells in acquired aplastic anemia. TCRdb re-derived calls from the reads in MiXCR, one entry per CDR3 protein. The sample includes around 430,000 distinct CDR3 sequences, around 30% of them seen just once. The sequencing sample was made of sorted CD4+, CD8+, or CD8+CD57+ T cells (not recorded which) from PBMCs. These TCRs come from a human donor with aplastic anemia. CDR3s include the opening cysteine and the closing phenylalanine or tryptophan. D genes are given only for firm matches. Only part of the rows carry a size: once, few, many, or a class if the clone is expanded.

j_gene: TRBJ1-5
v_gene: TRBV24-1
d_gene: TRBD1
abundance: many
CDR3aa: CATSETSGTGGNQPQHF
CDR3nt: TGTGCCACCAGTGAAACCTCCGGGACAGGGGGCAATCAGCCCCAGCATTTT

j_gene: TRBJ2-3
v_gene: TRBV5-1
d_gene: .
abundance: .
CDR3aa: CASSLAGYHTDTQYF
CDR3nt: TGCGCCAGCAGCTTGGCCGGCTACCACACAGATACGCAGTATTTT

j_gene: TRBJ1-6
v_gene: TRBV19
d_gene: .
abundance: many
CDR3aa: CASSEVLGPLHF
CDR3nt: TGTGCCAGTAGCGAAGTCTTGGGGCCCCTCCACTTT

j_gene: TRBJ2-7
v_gene: TRBV7-2
d_gene: TRBD1
abundance: many
CDR3aa: CASSTRQGPYEQYF
CDR3nt: TGTGCCAGCAGCACTCGACAGGGACCTTACGAGCAGTACTTC

j_gene: TRBJ2-1
v_gene: TRBV24-1
d_gene: TRBD2
abundance: .
CDR3aa: CAWSVLAGKSEQFF
CDR3nt: TGTGCCTGGAGTGTGCTAGCGGGAAAGAGCGAGCAGTTCTTC

j_gene: TRBJ2-4
v_gene: TRBV9
d_gene: .
abundance: .
CDR3aa: CASSRRGGNIQYF
CDR3nt: TGTGCCAGCAGCAGAAGGGGGGGGAACATTCAGTACTTC

j_gene: TRBJ2-1
v_gene: TRBV24-1
d_gene: .
abundance: .
CDR3aa: CATRTAGIGGEQFF
CDR3nt: TGTGCCACCCGGACTGCCGGGATCGGGGGTGAGCAGTTCTTC

j_gene: TRBJ1-5
v_gene: TRBV6-2/TRBV6-3
d_gene: .
abundance: few
CDR3aa: CASSYSMLENSNQPQHF
CDR3nt: TGTGCCAGCAGTTACTCGATGCTTGAGAATAGCAATCAGCCCCAGCATTTT

j_gene: TRBJ1-1
v_gene: TRBV7-2
d_gene: .
abundance: .
CDR3aa: CASSLMLRGRDEAFF
CDR3nt: TGTGCCAGCAGCTTAATGTTGCGTGGGCGGGATGAAGCTTTCTTT

j_gene: TRBJ1-1
v_gene: TRBV9
d_gene: .
abundance: .
CDR3aa: CASSVKRGTEAFF
CDR3nt: TGTGCCAGCAGCGTAAAAAGGGGCACTGAAGCTTTCTTT

j_gene: TRBJ2-1
v_gene: TRBV14
d_gene: .
abundance: few
CDR3aa: CASSQDLYNEQFF
CDR3nt: TGTGCCAGCAGCCAAGATCTATACAATGAGCAGTTCTTC

j_gene: TRBJ2-7
v_gene: TRBV9
d_gene: TRBD1
abundance: many
CDR3aa: CASSARLDRGEQYF
CDR3nt: TGTGCCAGCAGCGCACGACTTGACAGGGGAGAGCAGTACTTC

j_gene: TRBJ2-3
v_gene: TRBV20-1
d_gene: TRBD2
abundance: .
CDR3aa: CSARDPAGALTDTQYF
CDR3nt: TGCAGTGCTAGAGATCCAGCGGGGGCCCTCACAGATACGCAGTATTTT

j_gene: TRBJ1-4
v_gene: TRBV15
d_gene: TRBD1
abundance: .
CDR3aa: CATSRRQGINERLFF
CDR3nt: TGTGCCACCAGCAGAAGACAGGGGATTAATGAAAGACTGTTTTTT

j_gene: TRBJ2-7
v_gene: TRBV2
d_gene: .
abundance: .
CDR3aa: CASSGGGRLYEQYF
CDR3nt: TGTGCCAGCAGTGGGGGCGGCAGGCTCTACGAGCAGTACTTC

j_gene: TRBJ1-2
v_gene: TRBV13
d_gene: .
abundance: few
CDR3aa: CASSFFREKVYGYTF
CDR3nt: TGTGCCAGCAGCTTTTTCAGGGAAAAGGTCTACGGCTACACCTTC

j_gene: TRBJ2-1
v_gene: TRBV20-1
d_gene: .
abundance: few
CDR3aa: CSASYSTEQFF
CDR3nt: TGCAGTGCTAGCTACTCTACTGAGCAGTTCTTC

j_gene: TRBJ1-2
v_gene: TRBV3-1
d_gene: .
abundance: few
CDR3aa: CASSQGRGERNGYTF
CDR3nt: TGTGCCAGCAGCCAGGGAAGGGGGGAAAGGAATGGCTACACCTTC

j_gene: TRBJ2-5
v_gene: TRBV24-1
d_gene: TRBD2
abundance: .
CDR3aa: CATSERTSGRVAGGETQYF
CDR3nt: TGTGCCACCAGTGAAAGGACTAGCGGGAGGGTCGCGGGAGGAGAGACCCAGTACTTC

j_gene: TRBJ2-3
v_gene: TRBV5-1
d_gene: .
abundance: few
CDR3aa: CASQQGTTDTQYF
CDR3nt: TGCGCCAGCCAACAGGGTACCACAGATACGCAGTATTTT

j_gene: TRBJ2-7
v_gene: TRBV20-1
d_gene: .
abundance: many
CDR3aa: CSARGPRIGYEQYF
CDR3nt: TGCAGTGCTAGGGGGCCCAGGATAGGCTACGAGCAGTACTTC

j_gene: TRBJ2-7
v_gene: TRBV4-3
d_gene: .
abundance: many
CDR3aa: CASSRRNTAYEQYF
CDR3nt: TGCGCCAGCAGCCGTCGGAATACGGCCTACGAGCAGTACTTC

j_gene: TRBJ1-3
v_gene: TRBV6-1
d_gene: .
abundance: few
CDR3aa: CASIDSGNTIYF
CDR3nt: TGTGCCAGCATCGACTCTGGAAACACCATATATTTT

j_gene: TRBJ2-7
v_gene: TRBV19
d_gene: .
abundance: once
CDR3aa: CASSIVGGHEQYF
CDR3nt: TGTGCCAGTAGTATAGTGGGGGGCCACGAGCAGTACTTC

j_gene: TRBJ2-7
v_gene: TRBV27
d_gene: .
abundance: .
CDR3aa: CASTRTPSEPYEQYF
CDR3nt: TGTGCCAGCACCCGGACCCCGTCGGAACCCTACGAGCAGTACTTC

j_gene: TRBJ1-5
v_gene: TRBV5-6
d_gene: .
abundance: .
CDR3aa: CASSLLAENQPQHF
CDR3nt: TGTGCCAGCAGCTTGCTCGCCGAGAATCAGCCCCAGCATTTT

j_gene: TRBJ1-3
v_gene: TRBV7-2
d_gene: .
abundance: few
CDR3aa: CASSLGIFSGNTIYF
CDR3nt: TGTGCCAGCAGCTTAGGGATCTTCTCTGGAAACACCATATATTTT

j_gene: TRBJ1-5
v_gene: TRBV24-1
d_gene: TRBD1
abundance: .
CDR3aa: CATSDSLGTGVNQPQHF
CDR3nt: TGTGCCACCAGTGATTCGCTCGGGACAGGGGTAAATCAGCCCCAGCATTTT

j_gene: TRBJ1-6
v_gene: TRBV20-1
d_gene: TRBD1
abundance: many
CDR3aa: CSATRDRDDILHF
CDR3nt: TGCAGTGCTACTAGAGACAGGGACGATATCCTCCACTTT

j_gene: TRBJ1-6
v_gene: TRBV6-2/TRBV6-3
d_gene: .
abundance: once
CDR3aa: CASSYVTGHSYNSPLHF
CDR3nt: TGTGCCAGCAGTTACGTGACAGGCCACTCCTATAATTCACCCCTCCACTTT

j_gene: TRBJ1-4
v_gene: TRBV25-1
d_gene: .
abundance: .
CDR3aa: CASTPRTGVNEKLFF
CDR3nt: TGTGCCAGCACCCCGAGGACTGGGGTTAATGAAAAACTGTTTTTT

j_gene: TRBJ1-6
v_gene: TRBV6-1
d_gene: .
abundance: many
CDR3aa: CAIQLSYNSPLHF
CDR3nt: TGTGCCATCCAGTTGTCCTATAATTCACCCCTCCACTTT

j_gene: TRBJ1-2
v_gene: TRBV5-6
d_gene: .
abundance: few
CDR3aa: CASSFGPFPGPTNYGYTF
CDR3nt: TGTGCCAGCAGCTTCGGACCTTTTCCGGGACCCACTAACTATGGCTACACCTTC

j_gene: TRBJ1-1
v_gene: TRBV6-2/TRBV6-3
d_gene: .
abundance: .
CDR3aa: CASGDSGYTEAFF
CDR3nt: TGTGCCAGCGGCGATTCCGGGTACACTGAAGCTTTCTTT

j_gene: TRBJ1-2
v_gene: TRBV7-3
d_gene: .
abundance: few
CDR3aa: CASSLVFARQVYGYTF
CDR3nt: TGTGCCAGCAGCTTGGTTTTTGCGCGTCAGGTCTATGGCTACACCTTC

j_gene: TRBJ1-2
v_gene: TRBV5-1
d_gene: TRBD1
abundance: many
CDR3aa: CASSSTGDRGYTF
CDR3nt: TGCGCCAGCAGCTCCACAGGGGATCGAGGCTACACCTTC

j_gene: TRBJ2-5
v_gene: TRBV10-3
d_gene: TRBD2
abundance: few
CDR3aa: CASRARLAGGGQETQYF
CDR3nt: TGTGCCAGCAGGGCCAGACTAGCGGGAGGAGGGCAAGAGACCCAGTACTTC

j_gene: TRBJ1-4
v_gene: TRBV30
d_gene: TRBD1
abundance: few
CDR3aa: CAWSGTGEKLFF
CDR3nt: TGTGCCTGGAGTGGGACAGGAGAAAAACTGTTTTTT

j_gene: TRBJ1-1
v_gene: TRBV7-2
d_gene: .
abundance: many
CDR3aa: CASSLVGGDTEAFF
CDR3nt: TGTGCCAGCAGCTTAGTTGGTGGGGACACTGAAGCTTTCTTT

j_gene: TRBJ2-7
v_gene: TRBV5-5
d_gene: .
abundance: many
CDR3aa: CASSLHHRDYEQYF
CDR3nt: TGTGCCAGCAGCTTGCACCACAGGGACTACGAGCAGTACTTC

j_gene: TRBJ1-5
v_gene: TRBV19
d_gene: TRBD1
abundance: many
CDR3aa: CASSETGEGNQPQHF
CDR3nt: TGTGCCAGTAGTGAGACAGGGGAGGGCAATCAGCCCCAGCATTTT

j_gene: TRBJ2-7
v_gene: TRBV6-5
d_gene: TRBD2
abundance: few
CDR3aa: CASSYQREIYEQYF
CDR3nt: TGTGCCAGCAGTTACCAGCGGGAGATTTACGAGCAGTACTTC

j_gene: TRBJ2-3
v_gene: TRBV11-1
d_gene: TRBD2
abundance: many
CDR3aa: CASRNPSGLAGGYTQYF
CDR3nt: TGTGCCAGCAGGAACCCAAGTGGACTAGCGGGGGGATATACGCAGTATTTT

j_gene: TRBJ2-7
v_gene: TRBV27
d_gene: TRBD1
abundance: .
CDR3aa: CASSLSTGDSYEQYF
CDR3nt: TGTGCCAGCAGTTTATCGACAGGGGATTCCTACGAGCAGTACTTC

j_gene: TRBJ1-5
v_gene: TRBV2
d_gene: .
abundance: many
CDR3aa: CASSPRGNQPQHF
CDR3nt: TGTGCCAGCAGTCCCAGGGGTAATCAGCCCCAGCATTTT

j_gene: TRBJ2-7
v_gene: TRBV19
d_gene: .
abundance: few
CDR3aa: CASSITPSQRLSYEQYF
CDR3nt: TGTGCCAGTAGTATAACCCCCTCACAGCGGTTATCCTACGAGCAGTACTTC

j_gene: TRBJ2-1
v_gene: TRBV24-1
d_gene: TRBD2
abundance: .
CDR3aa: CATSESGTSGGARFEQFF
CDR3nt: TGTGCCACCAGTGAGTCCGGGACTAGCGGGGGGGCACGGTTTGAGCAGTTCTTC

j_gene: TRBJ2-2
v_gene: TRBV19
d_gene: TRBD2
abundance: .
CDR3aa: CATMRTGLAGNTGELFF
CDR3nt: TGTGCCACCATGAGAACCGGACTAGCGGGAAACACCGGGGAGCTGTTTTTT

j_gene: TRBJ2-7
v_gene: TRBV2
d_gene: TRBD2
abundance: few
CDR3aa: CASFIAGAHEQYF
CDR3nt: TGTGCCAGCTTCATAGCGGGAGCCCACGAGCAGTACTTC

j_gene: TRBJ1-5
v_gene: TRBV4-1
d_gene: TRBD1
abundance: few
CDR3aa: CASSQGRGQPDQPQHF
CDR3nt: TGCGCCAGCAGCCAAGGAAGGGGACAGCCTGATCAGCCCCAGCATTTT

j_gene: TRBJ2-6
v_gene: TRBV19
d_gene: .
abundance: once
CDR3aa: CASTFGTGANVLTF
CDR3nt: TGTGCCAGTACGTTTGGGACCGGGGCCAACGTCCTGACTTTC

j_gene: TRBJ1-6
v_gene: TRBV2
d_gene: .
abundance: .
CDR3aa: CASSFPGANSPLHF
CDR3nt: TGTGCCAGCAGTTTTCCAGGGGCCAATTCACCCCTCCACTTT

j_gene: TRBJ1-1
v_gene: TRBV7-8
d_gene: TRBD1
abundance: .
CDR3aa: CAIDRGLNTEAFF
CDR3nt: TGTGCCATCGACAGGGGGCTGAACACTGAAGCTTTCTTT